The T cell receptor beta chain described here comes from a study of human T cells and chemical hapten exposure. Unfractionated whole blood was the source from which total RNA was extracted. Library preparation tagged each individual cDNA molecule with a unique molecular identifier. The authors' processing: Per-sample TCR counts ranged from about 20,000 to 700,000, median roughly 96,000. TCRdb used MiXCR to reprocess the 5' RACE reads, holding one entry per CDR3 protein. The V and J calls come from TCRdb's annotation, not from the publication. The table includes about 140,000 distinct CDR3 sequences, roughly 4.1% detected once. Ten or more counts support this clonotype. CDR3 length equals 15 residues. In germline, CDR1 is SGHRS, CDR2 YFSETQ. Deletions cut 4 bases from V and 0 bases from J, with 8 bases between.

The chain is built from TRBV5-1 and TRBJ1-6; weak D call: TRBD1 (6 bases). The clonotype originates from a female donor in good health. The CDR3 sequence is CASSPDSSYNSPLHF. The DNA for the CDR3 is TGCGCCAGCAGCCCGGACAGCTCCTATAATTCACCCCTCCACTTT.